The 13 T cell receptor beta chains presented below share a single source sample, sequenced in a study of long-term antiretroviral therapy in people with HIV (dated by TCRdb to the early 2020s). The immunoSEQ hsTCRB v3.0 assay was used at survey level resolution to sequence the TRB variable region. This immuneACCESS table, as held by TCRdb, lists in-frame sequences with V and J called but not all clones. Of the missing ones, under half trace to an unresolved V gene in checked studies; the others have no known cause. This sample holds under 50,000 clones; about nine tenths were observed only once. The ten biggest clones cover 4% to 4.5% of the sample. Specimen: unsorted PBMCs, collected 1.2 years after starting antiretroviral therapy. The source of these receptors is a woman in her forties or fifties with HIV.

Details on this clone: A junction boundary mismatches the germline segment, possibly from a read error. This rearrangement joins TRBV7-7 to TRBJ2-5, with D possibly being TRBD2 (6 bases). The CDR3 has 18 amino acids. CDR1 SSHAT and CDR2 FNYEAQ come from the germline V gene (reference sequence). CDR3 loop: CASSLRLKAAGNKETQYF. Here the CDR3 DNA reads TGTGCTAGCAGCTTAAGACTAAAGGCGGCGGGGAATAAAGAGACCCAGTACTTC.

This rearrangement joins TRBV30 to TRBJ1-4, with D perhaps TRBD1 (6 bases). The germline gives CDR1 GTSNPN, CDR2 SVGIG (reference sequence). The ends were cut back, 7 bases at V and 3 bases at J, with 9 bases in the middle. This CDR3 has 12 residues. CDR3 protein: CAYTGPNEKLFF. CDR3 nucleotide sequence: TGTGCCTACACAGGGCCTAATGAAAAACTGTTTTTT.

The genes are TRBV7-9 and TRBJ2-7; possible D gene TRBD2, 6 bases. The germline V gene encodes CDR1 SEHNR and CDR2 FQNEAQ (reference sequence). This CDR3 spans 14 amino acids. The V gene lost 2 bases and the J gene lost 7 bases, with 15 bases spanning the gap. CDR3: CASSLPFSGAEQYF. In DNA, the CDR3 is TGTGCCAGCAGCTTACCCTTTAGCGGTGCGGAGCAGTACTTC.

This clone qualifies as medium-sized. The V gene is TRBV30, the J gene TRBJ2-7, with unresolved D. In germline, CDR1 is GTSNPN, CDR2 SVGIG (reference sequence). This CDR3 is 12 amino acids long. V dropped 3 bases and J dropped 6 bases, with 12 bases sitting between them. CDR3 residues: CAWSGERAEQYF. The CDR3 DNA reads TGTGCCTGGAGCGGCGAACGGGCCGAGCAGTACTTC. The complete variable domain, with remaining parts taken from reference TRBV30 and TRBJ2-7, reads SQTIHQWPATLVQPVGSPLSLECTVEGTSNPNLYWYRQAAGRGLQLLFYSVGIGQISSEVPQNLSASRPQDRQFILSSKKLLLSDSGFYLCAWSGERAEQYFGPGTRLTVT.

CDR3 sequence: CASSLEGRTQETQYF. CDR3 nucleotide sequence: TGTGCCAGCAGCTTGGAAGGGCGGACCCAAGAGACCCAGTACTTC. The gene calls are TRBV5-8 and TRBJ2-5; D unclear. Germline-derived CDR1 and CDR2 are SGHTS and YDEGEE. V was pared by 0 bases and J by 1 base, with 10 bases between. The CDR3 consists of 15 residues.

Comments on this clone: This may arise from a read error, as a much more abundant clone is one base away. The J gene is TRBJ1-6, the V gene TRBV6-4; D possibly corresponds to TRBD1 (5 bases). The length of the CDR3 is 13 residues. The germline V and J ends were trimmed by 3 bases and 14 bases, with 14 bases remaining between them. Germline loops: CDR1 MRHNA, CDR2 SNTAGT. CDR3 protein: CASSESERRALHF. For the CDR3, the DNA is TGTGCCAGCAGTGAAAGCGAACGCAGGGCCCTCCACTTT.

The chain recombines TRBV7-3 with TRBJ2-2; D uncertain. Trimming left V 6 bases short and J 2 bases short, with 10 bases between. The germline gives CDR1 SGHTA, CDR2 FQGTGA. The CDR3 spans 14 residues. CDR3 nucleotides: TGTGCCAGCAGGACTGGGCCCAACACCGGGGAGCTGTTTTTT. Its protein is CASRTGPNTGELFF.

The rearrangement uses TRBV7-3 and TRBJ2-1, with D maybe TRBD2 (6 bases). With 2 bases removed from V and 10 bases from J, the gap between germline ends came to 12 bases. The CDR3 loop spans 13 amino acids. In germline, CDR1 is SGHTA, CDR2 FQGTGA. CDR3 loop: CASSLLTSGEQFF. Here the CDR3 DNA reads TGTGCCAGCAGCTTATTGACCAGCGGGGAGCAGTTCTTC.

This clone was found once. The V call is TRBV30, the J call TRBJ1-6; 10 nucleotides line up with TRBD1. Germline loops: CDR1 GTSNPN, CDR2 SVGIG (reference sequence). CDR3 size: 15 residues. J gave up 8 bases and V 3 bases, and 7 bases lay outside the gene matches. CDR3 residues: CAWRGGQGRHSPLHF. CDR3 DNA: TGTGCCTGGAGAGGGGGACAGGGGAGGCATTCACCCCTCCACTTT.

The chain has TRBV7-9 and TRBJ2-1; tentative D call: TRBD2 (7 bases). This CDR3 is built from 16 residues. V was pared by 1 base and J by 3 bases, with 13 bases between. The V gene's germline CDR1 is SEHNR and CDR2 FQNEAQ (reference sequence). The CDR3 DNA is TGTGCCAGCAGCTTAGGTGGGGGGGCCGTCTACAATGAGCAGTTCTTC. Protein: CASSLGGGAVYNEQFF.

The rearrangement links TRBV5-1 to TRBJ1-3, with 9 bases matching TRBD1. With 5 bases clipped from V and 4 bases from J, the junction kept 4 bases outside the gene matches. Germline V gene data show CDR1 as SGHRS and CDR2 as YFSETQ. The CDR3 is made up of 14 amino acids. The CDR3 protein is CASRPGTGGNTIYF. The CDR3 DNA reads as TGCGCCAGCAGGCCGGGGACAGGGGGAAACACCATATATTTT.

The chain is built from TRBV25-1 and TRBJ2-7; 7 bases match TRBD1. The germline V gene encodes CDR1 MGHDK and CDR2 SYGVNS. V shed 4 bases and J 0 bases; nucleotides not matched to a gene: 0. The CDR3 spans 13 residues. Written as DNA, the CDR3 is TGTGCCAGCAGTGGGGACAGCTCCTACGAGCAGTACTTC. Residues: CASSGDSSYEQYF.

V is TRBV4-3 and J is TRBJ1-2, with D hard to call. CDR3 length: 15 residues. The V end lost 0 bases, the J end lost 2 bases, and 10 bases lay between the germline ends. Germline CDR1 reads LGHNA; CDR2 reads YSLEER. CDR3 bases: TGCGCCAGCAGCCAAGATCGGGTGGGGAACTATGGCTACACCTTC. Its translation: CASSQDRVGNYGYTF.